The 5 T cell receptor beta chains below were found in one sample sequenced in a study of CD8 T cells in ankylosing spondylitis. Whole-study results and caveats: Several highly homologous variants made up a TCR beta motif, and this motif appeared characteristic of ankylosing spondylitis blood.

TCRdb re-called the 5' RACE reads with MiXCR, one entry per CDR3 protein. There are around 490,000 distinct CDR3 sequences in the sample; 5.3% occur only once, and under 4.5% lies in the top ten. Their specific antigens are unknown. Sequencing was performed on blood, either unsorted or a sorted T cell fraction (not recorded which). The receptors were sampled from a male donor with ankylosing spondylitis.

This clonotype has a count of ten or more. The chain couples TRBV7-2 to TRBJ1-1, with D perhaps matching TRBD1 (6 bases). The CDR3 is 15 residues long. The germline V and J ends were trimmed by 5 bases and 10 bases, with 23 bases remaining between them. Germline CDR1 and CDR2: SGHTA and FQGNSA. As DNA, the CDR3 is TGTGCCAGCAGCCTAGACGGCAGGGGCATCGAGAGAGCTTTCTTT. Its translation: CASSLDGRGIERAFF.

This clonotype has at least ten counts. The chain employs TRBV5-1 and TRBJ2-1; 11 bases line up with TRBD2. The CDR3 spans 16 residues. The germline gives CDR1 SGHRS, CDR2 YFSETQ. J gave up 7 bases and V 4 bases, and 10 bases lay outside the gene matches. The CDR3 loop is CASSRLTSGAGNEQFF. Here the CDR3 DNA reads TGCGCCAGCAGCCGCCTGACTAGCGGGGCGGGAAATGAGCAGTTCTTC.

This clonotype has at least ten counts. The DNA of the CDR3 is TGTGCCAGCAGTTTATGGTGGAACATTCAGTACTTC. Translated, it gives CASSLWWNIQYF. The chain is built from TRBV28 and TRBJ2-4; D gene uncertain. The CDR3 has 12 amino acids. Germline V gene data show CDR1 as MDHEN and CDR2 as SYDVKM. The V and J ends lost 0 bases and 7 bases respectively, with 4 bases between them.

There are many counts of this clonotype. This chain links TRBV5-1 with TRBJ1-1, with D tentatively TRBD1 (5 bases). Germline assignment: CDR1 SGHRS and CDR2 YFSETQ. Trimming removed 0 bases at V and 0 bases at J, with 9 bases between. This CDR3 region has 15 residues. CDR3 sequence reads: CASSLEGEMNTEAFF. DNA of the CDR3: TGCGCCAGCAGCTTGGAAGGGGAGATGAACACTGAAGCTTTCTTT.

Ten or more counts support this clonotype. The V and J genes are TRBV25-1 and TRBJ1-2; D is unclear. The CDR3 sequence is 14 residues long. The V gene's germline CDR1 is MGHDK and CDR2 SYGVNS. Trimming pared 3 bases from V and 0 bases from J, leaving 8 bases between. CDR3 coding DNA: TGTGCCAGCAGTGACAGGCCGACTAACTATGGCTACACCTTC. It is translated as CASSDRPTNYGYTF.